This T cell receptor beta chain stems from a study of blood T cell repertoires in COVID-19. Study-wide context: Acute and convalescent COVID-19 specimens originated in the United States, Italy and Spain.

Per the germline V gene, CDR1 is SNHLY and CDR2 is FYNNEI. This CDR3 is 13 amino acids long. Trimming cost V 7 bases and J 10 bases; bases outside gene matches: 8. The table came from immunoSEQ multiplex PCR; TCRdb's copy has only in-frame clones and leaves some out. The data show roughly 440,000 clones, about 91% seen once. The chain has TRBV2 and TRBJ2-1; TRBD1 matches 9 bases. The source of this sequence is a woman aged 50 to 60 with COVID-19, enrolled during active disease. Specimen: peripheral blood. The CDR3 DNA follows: TGTGCCAGCAAAGGACAGGGGACCCAGGAGCAGTTCTTC. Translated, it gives CASKGQGTQEQFF. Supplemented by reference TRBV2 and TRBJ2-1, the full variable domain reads EPEVTQTPSHQVTQMGQEVILRCVPISNHLYFYWYRQILGQKVEFLVSFYNNEISEKSEIFDDQFSVERPDGSNFTLKIRSTKLEDSAMYFCASKGQGTQEQFFGPGTRLTVL.